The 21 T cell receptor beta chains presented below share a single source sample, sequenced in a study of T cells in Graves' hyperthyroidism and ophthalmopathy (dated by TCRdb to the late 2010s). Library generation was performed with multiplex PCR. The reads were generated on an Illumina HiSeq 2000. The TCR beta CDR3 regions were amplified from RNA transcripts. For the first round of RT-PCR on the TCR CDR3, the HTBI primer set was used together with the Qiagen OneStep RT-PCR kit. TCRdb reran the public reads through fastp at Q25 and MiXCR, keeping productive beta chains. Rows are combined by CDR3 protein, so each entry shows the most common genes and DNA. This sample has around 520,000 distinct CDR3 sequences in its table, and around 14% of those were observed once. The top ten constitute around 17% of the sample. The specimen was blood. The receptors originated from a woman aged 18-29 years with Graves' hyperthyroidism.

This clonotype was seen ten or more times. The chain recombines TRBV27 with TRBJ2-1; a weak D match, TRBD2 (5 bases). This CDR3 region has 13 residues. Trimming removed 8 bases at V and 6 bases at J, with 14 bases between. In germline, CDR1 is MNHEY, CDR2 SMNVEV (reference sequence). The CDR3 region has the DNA TGTGCCAGCTATTCTTCGGGGAGCAATGAGCAGTTCTTC. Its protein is CASYSSGSNEQFF.

This CDR3 is CASSLELGGPYEQYV. The CDR3 DNA follows: TGCGCCAGCAGCTTGGAATTGGGGGGGCCCTACGAGCAGTACGTC. The V call is TRBV5-1, the J call TRBJ2-7, with a possible D match to TRBD2 (7 bases). V gave up 0 bases and J gave up 2 bases, with 12 bases separating them. Germline V CDR1 and CDR2: SGHRS, YFSETQ. This CDR3 is 15 amino acids long.

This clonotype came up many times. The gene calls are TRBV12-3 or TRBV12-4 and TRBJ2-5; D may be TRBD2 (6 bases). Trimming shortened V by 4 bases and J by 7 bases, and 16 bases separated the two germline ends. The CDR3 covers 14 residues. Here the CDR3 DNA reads TGTGCCAGCAGTTCCTATGGCGGGATGGCGACCCAGTACTTC. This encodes CASSSYGGMATQYF.

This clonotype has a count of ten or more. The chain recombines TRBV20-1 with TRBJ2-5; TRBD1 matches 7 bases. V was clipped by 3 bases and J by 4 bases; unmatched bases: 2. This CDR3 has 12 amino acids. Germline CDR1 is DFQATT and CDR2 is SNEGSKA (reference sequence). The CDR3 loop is CSARRGLETQYF. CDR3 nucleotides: TGCAGTGCTAGGAGGGGGCTAGAGACCCAGTACTTC.

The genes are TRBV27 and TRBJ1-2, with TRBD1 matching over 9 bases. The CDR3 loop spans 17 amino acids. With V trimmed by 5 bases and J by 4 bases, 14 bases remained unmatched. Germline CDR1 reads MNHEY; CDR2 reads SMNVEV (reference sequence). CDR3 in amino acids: CASSAQQGAVITYGYTF. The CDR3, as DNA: TGTGCCAGCAGTGCCCAACAGGGGGCCGTTATTACCTATGGCTACACCTTC.

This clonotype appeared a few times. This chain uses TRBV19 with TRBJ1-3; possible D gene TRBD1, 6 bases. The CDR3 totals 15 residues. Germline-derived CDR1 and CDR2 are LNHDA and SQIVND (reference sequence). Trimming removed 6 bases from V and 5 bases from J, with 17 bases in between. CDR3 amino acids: CASRGRTGQRNTIYF. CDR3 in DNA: TGTGCCAGTAGGGGGAGAACGGGACAAAGAAACACCATATATTTT.

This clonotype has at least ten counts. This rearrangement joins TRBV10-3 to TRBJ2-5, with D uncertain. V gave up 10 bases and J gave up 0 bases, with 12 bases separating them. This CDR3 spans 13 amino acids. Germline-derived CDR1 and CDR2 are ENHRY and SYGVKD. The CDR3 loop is CATSAVDQETQYF. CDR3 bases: TGTGCCACCAGCGCGGTTGACCAAGAGACCCAGTACTTC.

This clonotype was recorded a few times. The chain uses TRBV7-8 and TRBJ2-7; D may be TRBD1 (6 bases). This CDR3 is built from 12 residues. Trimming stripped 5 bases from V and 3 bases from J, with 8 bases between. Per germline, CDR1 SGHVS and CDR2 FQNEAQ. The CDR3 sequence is CASSQGHYEQYV. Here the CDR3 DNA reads TGTGCCAGCAGCCAGGGACACTACGAGCAGTACGTC.

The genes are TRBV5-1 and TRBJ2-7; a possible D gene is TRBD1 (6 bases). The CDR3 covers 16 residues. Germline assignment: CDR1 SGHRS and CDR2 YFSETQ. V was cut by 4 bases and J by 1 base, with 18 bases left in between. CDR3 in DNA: TGCGCCAGCAGCGCGCAGGTCCAGGGGACATCCTACGAGCAGTACTTC. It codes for CASSAQVQGTSYEQYF.

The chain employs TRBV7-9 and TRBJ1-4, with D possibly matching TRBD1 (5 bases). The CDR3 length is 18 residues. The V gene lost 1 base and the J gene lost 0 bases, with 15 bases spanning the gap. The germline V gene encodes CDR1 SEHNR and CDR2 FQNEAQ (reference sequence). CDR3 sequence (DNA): TGTGCCAGCAGCTTAGGACCCGGGGCGGGCGCAACTAATGAAAAACTGTTTTTT. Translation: CASSLGPGAGATNEKLFF.

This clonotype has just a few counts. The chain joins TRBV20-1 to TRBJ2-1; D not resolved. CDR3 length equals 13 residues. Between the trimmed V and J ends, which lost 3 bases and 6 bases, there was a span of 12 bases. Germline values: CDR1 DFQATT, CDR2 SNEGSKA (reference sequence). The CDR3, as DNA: TGCAGTGCTAGGAAGTCCCCTTCCAATGAGCAGTTCTTC. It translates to CSARKSPSNEQFF.

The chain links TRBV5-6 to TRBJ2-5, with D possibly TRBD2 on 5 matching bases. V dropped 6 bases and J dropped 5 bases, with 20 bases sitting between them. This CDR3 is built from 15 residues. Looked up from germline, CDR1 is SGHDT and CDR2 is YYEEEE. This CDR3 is CASTYSRTRWETQYF. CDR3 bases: TGTGCCAGCACCTACTCCCGGACTCGATGGGAGACCCAGTACTTC.

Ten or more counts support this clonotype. Written as DNA, the CDR3 is TGCGCCAGCAGCTTGTTGGGACTAGCGGGAGATGGTAGCACAGATACGCAGTATTTT. Translated: CASSLLGLAGDGSTDTQYF. The rearrangement uses TRBV5-1 and TRBJ2-3; 14 bases align to TRBD2. Losses at the gene ends were 1 base for V and 0 bases for J; bases not matched to a gene: 7. The CDR3 is 19 residues long. Germline-derived CDR1 and CDR2 are SGHRS and YFSETQ.

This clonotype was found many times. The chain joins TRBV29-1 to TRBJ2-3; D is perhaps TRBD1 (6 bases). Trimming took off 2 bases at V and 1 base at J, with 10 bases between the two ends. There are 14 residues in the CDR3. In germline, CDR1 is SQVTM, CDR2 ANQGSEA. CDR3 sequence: CSVEPDSRTDTQYF. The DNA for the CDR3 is TGCAGCGTTGAACCGGACAGCCGCACAGATACGCAGTATTTT.

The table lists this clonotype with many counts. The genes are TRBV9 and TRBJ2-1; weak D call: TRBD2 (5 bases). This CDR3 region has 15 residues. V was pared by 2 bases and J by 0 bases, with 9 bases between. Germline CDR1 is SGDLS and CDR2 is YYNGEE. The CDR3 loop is CASSVVTSSYNEQFF. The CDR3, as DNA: TGTGCCAGCAGCGTGGTCACTAGCTCCTACAATGAGCAGTTCTTC.

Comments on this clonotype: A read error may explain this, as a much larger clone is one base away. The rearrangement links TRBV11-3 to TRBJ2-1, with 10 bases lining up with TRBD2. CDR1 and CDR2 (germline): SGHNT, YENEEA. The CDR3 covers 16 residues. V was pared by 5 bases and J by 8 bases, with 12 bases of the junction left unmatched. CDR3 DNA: TGTGCCAGCAGCCTCAGGACTAGCGGTTTTCCCGATGAGCAGTTCTTC. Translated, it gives CASSLRTSGFPDEQFF.

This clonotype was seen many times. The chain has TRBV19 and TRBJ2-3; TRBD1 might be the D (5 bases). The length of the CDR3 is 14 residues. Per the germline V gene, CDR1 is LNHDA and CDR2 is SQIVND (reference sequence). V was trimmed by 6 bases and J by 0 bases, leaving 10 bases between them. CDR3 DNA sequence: TGTGCCAGTAGGATCAGGGCTAGCACAGATACGCAGTATTTT. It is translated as CASRIRASTDTQYF.

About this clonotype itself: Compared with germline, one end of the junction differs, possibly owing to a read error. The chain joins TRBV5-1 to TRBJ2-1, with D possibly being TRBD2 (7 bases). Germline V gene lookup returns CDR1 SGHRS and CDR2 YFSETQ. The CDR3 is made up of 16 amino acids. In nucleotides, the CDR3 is TGCGCCAGCAGCTTGGAGGGGGGGAGTCCCGGCGATGAGCAGTCCTTC. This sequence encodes CASSLEGGSPGDEQSF.

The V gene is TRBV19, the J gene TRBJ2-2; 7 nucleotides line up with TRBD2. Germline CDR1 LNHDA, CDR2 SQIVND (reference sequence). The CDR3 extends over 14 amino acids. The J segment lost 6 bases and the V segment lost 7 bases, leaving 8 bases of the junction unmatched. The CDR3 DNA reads TGTGCCAGTAATTCGGGAGGAGGGGCCGGGGAGCTGTTTTTT. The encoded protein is CASNSGGGAGELFF.

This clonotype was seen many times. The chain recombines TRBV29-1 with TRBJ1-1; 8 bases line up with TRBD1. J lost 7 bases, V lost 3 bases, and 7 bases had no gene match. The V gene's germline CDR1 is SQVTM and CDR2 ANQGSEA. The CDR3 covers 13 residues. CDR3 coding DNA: TGCAGCGTTGACCCCAGGGGGCTCGGTGAAGCTTTCTTT. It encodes CSVDPRGLGEAFF. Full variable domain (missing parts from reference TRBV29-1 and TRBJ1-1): SAVISQKPSRDICQRGTSLTIQCQVDSQVTMMFWYRQQPGQSLTLIATANQGSEATYESGFVIDKFPISRPNLTFSTLTVSNMSPEDSSIYLCSVDPRGLGEAFFGQGTRLTVV.

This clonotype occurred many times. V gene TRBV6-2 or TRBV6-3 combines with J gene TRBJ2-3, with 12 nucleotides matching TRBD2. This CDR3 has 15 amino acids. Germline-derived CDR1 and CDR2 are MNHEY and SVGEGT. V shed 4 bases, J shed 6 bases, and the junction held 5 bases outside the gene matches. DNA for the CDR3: TGTGCCAGCAGTTTTGGACTAGCGGGATCGGATACGCAGTATTTT. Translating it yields CASSFGLAGSDTQYF.